This TCR beta chain emerged from a study of regulatory T cells in long-lasting Graves disease. The authors built TCR beta libraries using iRepertoire HTBI primers and Arm-PCR of CDR3 regions. TCRdb fed the multiplex PCR reads into MiXCR, producing one record per CDR3 protein. Here the sample spans 240,000 or so distinct CDR3 sequences, about 19% being singletons. Time point described: newly diagnosed GD, antithyroid drugs for less than 3 months. Extracted PBMC RNA gave rise to the TCR library. An endocrinology unit in Xi'an, China, supplied the patients. J lost 4 bases, V lost 3 bases, and 3 bases had no gene match. CDR1 is LGHNA and CDR2 is YSLEER in the germline V gene. The CDR3 loop spans 14 amino acids.

This receptor was identified in a female donor with Graves disease. The chain recombines TRBV4-3 with TRBJ2-7, with 10 bases identical to TRBD1. This material consisted of peripheral blood mononuclear cells (PBMCs), taken at new diagnosis, from a patient treated with antithyroid drugs. The CDR3 region has the DNA TGCGCCAGCAGCCAGGGGACAGGGGTATACGAGCAGTACTTC. Protein: CASSQGTGVYEQYF.